The next 26 T cell receptor beta chains were all read from a single sample in a study of T cell repertoires in ileal Crohn's disease. Indicated time point: proximal margin of the surgical specimen (macroscopically non-inflamed). Libraries were prepared by immunoSEQ multiplex PCR; TCRdb keeps only in-frame clonotypes and omits some of them. This table holds 6,600 or so clones, roughly 81% found once. The sequenced sample was ileal tissue. Every receptor here comes from an adult with Crohn's disease.

The genes are TRBV9 and TRBJ2-5; D possibly corresponds to TRBD1 (7 bases). The germline gives CDR1 SGDLS, CDR2 YYNGEE. The CDR3 totals 15 residues. Trimming took off 4 bases at V and 5 bases at J, with 18 bases between the two ends. CDR3 nucleotide sequence: TGTGCCAGCAGCCTCAGGGGGGCCCTGGGGGAGACCCAGTACTTC. Protein: CASSLRGALGETQYF. The full variable domain, rest sourced from reference TRBV9 and TRBJ2-5, is DSGVTQTPKHLITATGQRVTLRCSPRSGDLSVYWYQQSLDQGLQFLIQYYNGEERAKGNILERFSAQQFPDLHSELNLSSLELGDSALYFCASSLRGALGETQYFGPGTRLLVL.

This rearrangement joins TRBV7-2 to TRBJ1-4; TRBD1 matches at 7 bases. Germline assignment: CDR1 SGHTA and CDR2 FQGNSA. The CDR3 extends over 17 amino acids. The trim removed 4 bases at V and 0 bases at J, leaving 8 bases unmatched. The DNA for the CDR3 is TGTGCCAGCAGCTCCCCCCGGGACAGATCAACTAATGAAAAACTGTTTTTT. It encodes CASSSPRDRSTNEKLFF. Filled out from reference TRBV7-2 and TRBJ1-4, the complete variable domain reads GAGVSQSPSNKVTEKGKDVELRCDPISGHTALYWYRQSLGQGLEFLIYFQGNSAPDKSGLPSDRFSAERTGGSVSTLTIQRTQQEDSAVYLCASSSPRDRSTNEKLFFGSGTQLSVL.

This clone was observed a handful of times. This rearrangement joins TRBV6-5 to TRBJ1-2; maybe TRBD1 (6 bases). The CDR3 totals 15 residues. Trimming pared 6 bases from V and 0 bases from J, leaving 14 bases between. Germline CDR1 is MNHEY and CDR2 is SVGAGI. CDR3 amino acids: CASSLQTGTNYGYTF. CDR3 bases: TGTGCCAGCAGCCTCCAGACAGGAACTAACTATGGCTACACCTTC.

The rearrangement joins TRBV14 to TRBJ2-5; a possible D gene is TRBD2 (5 bases). Germline V CDR1 and CDR2: SGHDN, FVKESK. The V end was cut by 0 bases, the J end by 6 bases, with 14 bases between. The CDR3 extends over 15 amino acids. The CDR3, as DNA: TGTGCCAGCAGCCAAGATAGCGCCAGACTGAAGACCCAGTACTTC. Translated, it gives CASSQDSARLKTQYF.

This clone has just a few counts. It is likely a read error, because the conserved phenylalanine at the end of the CDR3 is missing. The DNA is left out, because the CDR3 cannot be placed on it with certainty; the CDR3 is given as TCRdb lists it. This sequence joins TRBV6-5 and TRBJ1-2; whether TRBD1, the table's D call, matches the DNA was not checked. The germline V gene encodes CDR1 MNHEY and CDR2 SVGAGI. 15 amino acids form the CDR3, both terminal residues included. CDR3 region: CASIMDSLVPTAEFL.

The rearrangement joins TRBV10-1 to TRBJ1-1, with 8 bases that match TRBD1. This CDR3 is 14 amino acids long. In germline, CDR1 is WNHNN, CDR2 SYGVQD (reference sequence). With V trimmed by 5 bases and J by 4 bases, 6 bases remained unmatched. CDR3 in DNA: TGCGCCAGCAGTCAGACAGGGGTAATCACTGAAGCTTTCTTT. It specifies CASSQTGVITEAFF.

In this sample, this clone turned up a few times. V and J are TRBV2 and TRBJ1-1; D ambiguous. There are 11 residues in the CDR3. Germline CDR1 reads SNHLY; CDR2 reads FYNNEI. Trimming removed 4 bases from V and 2 bases from J, with 2 bases in between. CDR3 sequence (DNA): TGTGCCAGCAGTGTAAACACTGAAGCTTTCTTT. Encoded protein: CASSVNTEAFF.

The V and J genes are TRBV6-1 and TRBJ2-1; the D gene could be TRBD1 or TRBD2 (5 bases each). V lost 3 bases and J 0 bases, leaving 12 bases between the germline ends. CDR1 is MNHNS, CDR2 SASEGT, per germline. The CDR3 runs 16 residues. The CDR3 DNA reads as TGTGCCAGCAGTGAGTGGGGGTTGAGCTCCTACAATGAGCAGTTCTTC. It encodes CASSEWGLSSYNEQFF.

This clone was seen a single time. The J gene is TRBJ1-2, the V gene TRBV18, with TRBD1 matching over 7 bases. CDR1 and CDR2 (germline): KGHSH, LQKENI. The V gene end was trimmed by 3 bases and the J gene end by 8 bases; junction bases not matched to a gene: 6. The CDR3 has 13 residues. The CDR3 nucleotides read TGTGCCAGCTCACCCCGACAGGGAGGAGGCTACACCTTC. Protein: CASSPRQGGGYTF.

This sequence joins TRBV7-3 and TRBJ2-1; 8 bases match TRBD2. This CDR3 has 15 residues. V lost 5 bases and J lost 9; bases outside the gene matches: 12. CDR1 is SGHTA and CDR2 is FQGTGA in the germline V gene. The CDR3 sequence is CASSPTGTRNGEQFF. The DNA of the CDR3 is TGTGCCAGCAGCCCGACCGGGACTAGAAACGGTGAGCAGTTCTTC.

In this sample, this clone is medium-sized. At the DNA level, this CDR3 is encoded by other sequences in the same sample as well. The gene calls are TRBV7-3 and TRBJ1-2; TRBD1 matches at 7 bases. There are 13 residues in the CDR3. J was trimmed by 8 bases and V by 5 bases; bases with no gene match: 8. CDR1 and CDR2 (germline): SGHTA, FQGTGA. CDR3 nucleotides: TGTGCCAGCAGCCTAGGGGGCGCGGGAGGCTACACCTTC. Amino acids: CASSLGGAGGYTF. Looking up the rest from reference TRBV7-3 and TRBJ1-2 gives the full variable domain: GAGVSQTPSNKVTEKGKYVELRCDPISGHTALYWYRQSLGQGPEFLIYFQGTGAADDSGLPNDRFFAVRPEGSVSTLKIQRTERGDSAVYLCASSLGGAGGYTFGSGTRLTVV.

The chain has TRBV29-1 and TRBJ2-1, with 12 bases identical to TRBD2. In germline, CDR1 is SQVTM, CDR2 ANQGSEA. The CDR3 sequence is 16 residues long. After removal of 7 bases from V and 0 bases from J, the junction contained 7 bases not matched to a gene. CDR3: CSARLAGDLSYNEQFF. The DNA for the CDR3 is TGCAGCGCAAGACTAGCGGGAGACCTCTCCTACAATGAGCAGTTCTTC.

The rearrangement links TRBV25-1 to TRBJ2-7, with TRBD1 as a possible D gene (7 bases). Germline V gene sequence: CDR1 MGHDK, CDR2 SYGVNS. CDR3 length: 14 residues. The V end lost 3 bases, the J end lost 1 base, and 10 bases lay between the germline ends. For the CDR3, the DNA is TGTGCCAGCAGTGACGCGGGACAGTCCTACGAGCAGTACTTC. It specifies CASSDAGQSYEQYF.

V is TRBV19 and J is TRBJ2-1; 9 bases align to TRBD2. Looked up from germline, CDR1 is LNHDA and CDR2 is SQIVND (reference sequence). V lost 5 bases, J lost 4 bases, and 3 bases stayed unmatched. The CDR3 runs to 14 residues. The CDR3 bases are TGTGCCAGTAGTCTTAGCGGGAGATACAATGAGCAGTTCTTC. As protein: CASSLSGRYNEQFF.

The chain carries TRBV5-1 and TRBJ2-1; 7 nucleotides line up with TRBD1. Unmatched junction bases numbered 9, after V lost 4 bases and J lost 2 bases. CDR3 length: 16 amino acids. The germline CDR1 and CDR2 sequences are SGHRS and YFSETQ. In DNA, the CDR3 is TGCGCCAGCAGCCCAAGCGACAGGGACCCCTACAATGAGCAGTTCTTC. It translates to CASSPSDRDPYNEQFF. Based on the CDR3 plus reference TRBV5-1 and TRBJ2-1, the full variable domain is KAGVTQTPRYLIKTRGQQVTLSCSPISGHRSVSWYQQTPGQGLQFLFEYFSETQRNKGNFPGRFSGRQFSNSRSEMNVSTLELGDSALYLCASSPSDRDPYNEQFFGPGTRLTVL.

V gene TRBV6-5 combines with J gene TRBJ2-1; 8 bases map to TRBD2. This CDR3 has 15 residues. The germline V gene encodes CDR1 MNHEY and CDR2 SVGAGI. V was clipped by 2 bases and J by 2 bases; unmatched bases: 2. CDR3 DNA sequence: TGTGCCAGCAGTTACGGGACTAGTCCCTACAATGAGCAGTTCTTC. It encodes CASSYGTSPYNEQFF.

Turning to this clone: One end of the junction is discordant with germline, which a read error may explain. This chain uses TRBV14 with TRBJ1-3; weak D call: TRBD1 (6 bases). Germline loops: CDR1 SGHDN, CDR2 FVKESK. This CDR3 is built from 14 residues. The CDR3 loop reads CASRQGGVGNTIYF. The CDR3 DNA reads as TGTGCCAGCAGGCAAGGGGGAGTTGGAAACACCATATATTTT.

The gene calls are TRBV6-5 and TRBJ2-1; 14 nucleotides line up with TRBD2. Germline assignment: CDR1 MNHEY and CDR2 SVGAGI. Unmatched junction bases numbered 7, after V lost 4 bases and J lost 8 bases. The CDR3 spans 16 residues. The CDR3 DNA is TGTGCCAGCAGTTCGGGACTAGCGGGAGCGGGGGATGAGCAGTTCTTC. Its translation: CASSSGLAGAGDEQFF.

This sequence joins TRBV7-9 and TRBJ1-1; D unresolved. Germline values: CDR1 SEHNR, CDR2 FQNEAQ (reference sequence). CDR3 length equals 14 residues. V gave up 1 base and J gave up 5 bases, with 11 bases separating them. CDR3 protein: CASSLVSQRTEAFF. The CDR3 bases are TGTGCCAGCAGCTTAGTTTCCCAGAGGACTGAAGCTTTCTTT.

The chain links TRBV4-1 to TRBJ2-5; 11 nucleotides match TRBD2. Per the germline V gene, CDR1 is MGHRA and CDR2 is YSYEKL. Trimming took 4 bases from V and 5 from J; bases not matched to a gene: 6. The CDR3 has 15 amino acids. The CDR3 region is CASSLLAGGVETQYF. The CDR3 nucleotides read TGCGCCAGCAGCCTTTTAGCGGGAGGGGTTGAGACCCAGTACTTC.

The rearrangement joins TRBV7-9 to TRBJ2-7, with TRBD1 matching 7 bases. This CDR3 has 13 amino acids. CDR1 and CDR2 (germline): SEHNR, FQNEAQ (reference sequence). The trim removed 6 bases at V and 3 bases at J, leaving 5 bases unmatched. The CDR3 DNA reads as TGTGCCAGCAGTATAGGGGGCCGCTACGAGCAGTACTTC. Its protein is CASSIGGRYEQYF. Full variable domain (outside the CDR3, taken from reference TRBV7-9 and TRBJ2-7): DTGVSQNPRHKITKRGQNVTFRCDPISEHNRLYWYRQTLGQGPEFLTYFQNEAQLEKSRLLSDRFSAERPKGSFSTLEIQRTEQGDSAMYLCASSIGGRYEQYFGPGTRLTVT.

This clone was recorded only once. This sequence joins TRBV28 and TRBJ2-7, with a tentative D call TRBD1 (6 bases). The germline V gene encodes CDR1 MDHEN and CDR2 SYDVKM. CDR3 length equals 13 residues. V was trimmed by 8 bases and J by 5 bases, leaving 16 bases between them. The CDR3 DNA is TGTGCCAGCGGAAATCAACAGGGTAACGAGCAGTACTTC. Translated: CASGNQQGNEQYF.

The chain has TRBV4-1 and TRBJ2-1; 14 nucleotides match TRBD2. With 5 bases clipped from V and 9 bases from J, the junction kept 9 bases outside the gene matches. The CDR3 length is 16 residues. Per germline, CDR1 MGHRA and CDR2 YSYEKL. The CDR3 DNA sequence: TGCGCCAGCAGCGCCCGACTAGCGGGAGGGCCGGGTGAGCAGTTCTTC. As protein: CASSARLAGGPGEQFF.

This clone was seen only a few times. This chain connects TRBV11-2 to TRBJ1-1, with 11 bases fitting TRBD1. The CDR3 is 15 residues long. V lost 2 bases and J lost 4; bases outside the gene matches: 3. Germline values: CDR1 SGHAT, CDR2 FQNNGV. The CDR3 protein is CASSLSGTGGTEAFF. CDR3 DNA: TGTGCCAGCAGCTTATCCGGGACAGGGGGCACTGAAGCTTTCTTT. The whole variable domain, filled in from reference TRBV11-2 and TRBJ1-1, reads EAGVAQSPRYKIIEKRQSVAFWCNPISGHATLYWYQQILGQGPKLLIQFQNNGVVDDSQLPKDRFSAERLKGVDSTLKIQPAKLEDSAVYLCASSLSGTGGTEAFFGQGTRLTVV.

The chain combines TRBV29-1 with TRBJ1-1; the D gene is possibly TRBD1 (5 bases). The CDR3 is 12 residues long. CDR1 is SQVTM and CDR2 is ANQGSEA in the germline V gene. V lost 0 bases to trimming and J lost 5 bases, with 7 bases between them. The CDR3 region is CSVEDRVTEAFF. The CDR3 DNA follows: TGCAGCGTTGAAGACAGGGTTACTGAAGCTTTCTTT.

The rearrangement links TRBV7-9 to TRBJ1-1; 7 bases fit TRBD1. The germline gives CDR1 SEHNR, CDR2 FQNEAQ (reference sequence). Losses at the gene ends were 6 bases for V and 0 bases for J; bases not matched to a gene: 1. The CDR3 consists of 13 residues. CDR3 in DNA: TGTGCCAGCAGGGGACAGTTGAACACTGAAGCTTTCTTT. Amino acid sequence: CASRGQLNTEAFF.